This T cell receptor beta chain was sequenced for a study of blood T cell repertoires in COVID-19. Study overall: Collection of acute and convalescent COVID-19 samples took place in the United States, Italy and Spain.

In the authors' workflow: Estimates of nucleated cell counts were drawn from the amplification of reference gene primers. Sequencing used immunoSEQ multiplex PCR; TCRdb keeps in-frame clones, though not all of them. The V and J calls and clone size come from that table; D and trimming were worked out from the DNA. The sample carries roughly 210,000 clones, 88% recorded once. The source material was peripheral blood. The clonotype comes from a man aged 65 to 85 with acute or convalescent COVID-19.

The CDR3 nucleotides are TGTGCCAGCAGCTCCTGGGGGGGCCGGGGGAACACTGAAGCTTTCTTT. Its translation: CASSSWGGRGNTEAFF. The rearrangement links TRBV11-2 to TRBJ1-1; weak D call: TRBD1 (6 bases). The CDR3 sequence is 16 residues long. V lost 4 bases to trimming and J lost 1 base, with 16 bases between them. Per germline, CDR1 SGHAT and CDR2 FQNNGV.